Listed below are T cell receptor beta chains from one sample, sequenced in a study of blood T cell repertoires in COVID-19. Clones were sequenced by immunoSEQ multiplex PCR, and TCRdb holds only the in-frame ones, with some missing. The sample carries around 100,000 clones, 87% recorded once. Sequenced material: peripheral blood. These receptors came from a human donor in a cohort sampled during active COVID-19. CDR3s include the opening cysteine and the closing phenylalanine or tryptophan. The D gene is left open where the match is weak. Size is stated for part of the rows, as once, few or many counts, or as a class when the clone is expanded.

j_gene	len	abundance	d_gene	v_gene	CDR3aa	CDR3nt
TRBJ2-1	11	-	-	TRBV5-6	CASSLPGEQFF	TGTGCCAGCAGCTTGCCCGGTGAGCAGTTCTTC
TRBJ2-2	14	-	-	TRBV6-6	CASRDSPYTGELFF	TGTGCCAGCAGGGACAGCCCCTACACCGGGGAGCTGTTTTTT
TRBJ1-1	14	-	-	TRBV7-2	CASSLVRGATEAFF	TGTGCCAGCAGCTTAGTTCGGGGGGCGACTGAAGCTTTCTTT
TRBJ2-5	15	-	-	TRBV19	CASTSSLAAQETQYF	TGTGCCAGTACCTCCTCTTTAGCGGCCCAAGAGACCCAGTACTTC
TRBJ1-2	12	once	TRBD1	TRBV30	CAWSTQGTGYTF	TGTGCCTGGAGTACACAGGGGACTGGCTACACCTTC
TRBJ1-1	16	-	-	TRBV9	CASSAPTGGSNTEAFF	TGTGCCAGCAGCGCACCAACGGGGGGTTCGAACACTGAAGCTTTCTTT
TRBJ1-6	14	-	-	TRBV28	CASSLTGFSSPLHF	TGTGCCAGCAGTTTGACAGGTTTTTCTTCACCCCTCCACTTT
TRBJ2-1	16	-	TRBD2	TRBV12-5	CASGPSGGSSYNEQFF	TGTGCTAGTGGACCTAGCGGGGGGAGCTCCTACAATGAGCAGTTCTTC
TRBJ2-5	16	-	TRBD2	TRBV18	CASSPGLAGLQETQYF	TGTGCCAGCTCTCCCGGACTAGCGGGGCTCCAAGAGACCCAGTACTTC
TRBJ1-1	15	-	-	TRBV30	CAWSVGVGEVTEAFF	TGTGCCTGGAGTGTCGGCGTAGGGGAGGTAACTGAAGCTTTCTTT
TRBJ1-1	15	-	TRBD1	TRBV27	CASSLSTGAGTEAFF	TGTGCCAGCAGTTTATCGACAGGGGCAGGTACTGAAGCTTTCTTT
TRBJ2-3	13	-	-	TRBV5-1	CASSFRDKGTQYF	TGCGCCAGCAGCTTCCGGGACAAAGGTACGCAGTATTTT
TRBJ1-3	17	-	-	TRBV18	CASSPMYGEISGNTIYF	TGTGCCAGCTCACCAATGTACGGAGAGATCTCTGGAAACACCATATATTTT
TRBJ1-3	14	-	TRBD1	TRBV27	CASSFYQGANTIYF	TGTGCCAGCAGTTTTTATCAGGGGGCGAACACCATATATTTT
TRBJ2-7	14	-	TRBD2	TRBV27	CASRGTSGSYEQYF	TGTGCCAGCAGGGGGACTAGCGGGAGTTACGAGCAGTACTTC
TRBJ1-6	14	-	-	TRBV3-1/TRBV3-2	CASSQGGDNSPLHF	TGTGCCAGCAGCCAAGGGGGGGATAATTCACCCCTCCACTTT
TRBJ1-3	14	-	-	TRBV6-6	CASSSGVSGNTIYF	TGTGCCAGCAGTTCAGGGGTATCTGGAAACACCATATATTTT
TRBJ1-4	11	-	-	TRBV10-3	CAISGGEKLFF	TGTGCCATCAGTGGCGGTGAAAAACTGTTTTTT
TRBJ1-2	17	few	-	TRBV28	CASSLLPGDPWSYGYTF	TGTGCCAGCAGTCTATTACCAGGGGACCCTTGGAGCTATGGCTACACCTTC
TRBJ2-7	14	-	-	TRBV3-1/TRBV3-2	CASSQDRNSYEQYF	TGTGCCAGCAGCCAAGACAGGAACTCCTACGAGCAGTACTTC
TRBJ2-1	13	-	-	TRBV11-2	CASSATAFNEQFF	TGTGCCAGCAGCGCAACAGCTTTCAATGAGCAGTTCTTC
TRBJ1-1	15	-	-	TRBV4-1	CASSQGFGGGTEAFF	TGCGCCAGCAGCCAAGGATTCGGCGGGGGCACTGAAGCTTTCTTT
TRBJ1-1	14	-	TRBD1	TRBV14	CASSLLGQGTEAFF	TGTGCCAGCAGCCTATTGGGACAGGGGACGGAAGCTTTCTTT
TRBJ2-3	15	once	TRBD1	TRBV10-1	CASSEPTGTTDTQYF	TGCGCCAGCAGTGAACCGACAGGGACCACAGATACGCAGTATTTT
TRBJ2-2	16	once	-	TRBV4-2	CASSQDLTPGPGELFF	TGTGCCAGCAGCCAAGATTTAACACCTGGCCCCGGGGAGCTGTTTTTT
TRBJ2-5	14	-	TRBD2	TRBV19	CASSILGGEETQYF	TGTGCCAGTAGTATTCTGGGGGGGGAAGAGACCCAGTACTTC
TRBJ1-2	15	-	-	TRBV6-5	CASKLLGRQDYGYTF	TGTGCCAGCAAGCTTTTGGGGAGACAGGACTATGGCTACACCTTC
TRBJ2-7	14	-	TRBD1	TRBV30	CAWRRGTATYEQYF	TGTGCCTGGAGAAGGGGGACAGCAACCTACGAGCAGTACTTC
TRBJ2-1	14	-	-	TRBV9	CASSVDSRMNEQFF	TGTGCCAGCAGCGTCGACAGCCGTATGAATGAGCAGTTCTTC
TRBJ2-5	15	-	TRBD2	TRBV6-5	CASRLSGGPQETQYF	TGTGCCAGCAGGTTGAGCGGGGGGCCTCAAGAGACCCAGTACTTC
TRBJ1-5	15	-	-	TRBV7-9	CASSLGHPAPQPQHF	TGTGCCAGCAGTCTCGGACACCCGGCGCCTCAGCCCCAGCATTTT
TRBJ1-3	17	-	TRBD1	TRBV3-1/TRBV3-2	CASSQGTGEGSGNTIYF	TGTGCCAGCAGCCAGGGGACAGGGGAGGGCTCTGGAAACACCATATATTTT
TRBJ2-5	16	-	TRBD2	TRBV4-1	CASSTHSGGGGETQYF	TGCGCCAGCAGCACCCATAGCGGGGGGGGTGGAGAGACCCAGTACTTC
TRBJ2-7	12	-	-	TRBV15	CATSGRQFEQYF	TGTGCCACCAGCGGAAGACAGTTCGAGCAGTACTTC
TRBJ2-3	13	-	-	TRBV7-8	CASSSGITDTQYF	TGTGCCAGCAGTTCCGGGATCACAGATACGCAGTATTTT
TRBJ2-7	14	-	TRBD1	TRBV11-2	CASTPVSGGNEQYF	TGTGCCAGCACCCCGGTTTCAGGGGGCAACGAGCAGTACTTC
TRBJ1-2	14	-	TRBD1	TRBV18	CASSLGTDRYGYTF	TGTGCCAGCTCACTTGGGACAGACCGATATGGCTACACCTTC
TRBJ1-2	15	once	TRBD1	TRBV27	CASSSPGQGARGYTF	TGTGCCAGCAGCTCGCCGGGACAGGGGGCCCGTGGCTACACCTTC
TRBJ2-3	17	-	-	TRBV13	CASSLTRTGYSTDTQYF	TGTGCCAGCAGCCTCACCCGAACAGGGTATAGCACAGATACGCAGTATTTT
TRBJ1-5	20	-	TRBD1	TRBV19	CASSIDETGGYLVSNQPQHF	TGTGCCAGTAGTATAGATGAGACAGGGGGCTATTTAGTAAGCAATCAGCCCCAGCATTTT
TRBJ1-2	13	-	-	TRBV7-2	CASSPQGPSGYTF	TGTGCCAGCAGCCCACAGGGTCCTAGTGGCTACACCTTC
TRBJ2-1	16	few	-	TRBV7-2	CASSVRSVGSYNEQFF	TGTGCCAGCAGCGTGCGTAGCGTGGGATCCTACAATGAGCAGTTCTTC
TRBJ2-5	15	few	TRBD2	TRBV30	CAWRPSGRPGQTQYF	TGTGCCTGGAGGCCTAGCGGGAGGCCCGGCCAGACCCAGTACTTC
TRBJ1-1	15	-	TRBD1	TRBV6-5	CASRRTGGGNTEAFF	TGTGCCAGCAGGCGGACAGGGGGCGGGAACACTGAAGCTTTCTTT
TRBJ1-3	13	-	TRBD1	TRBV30	CAWGQGAGNTIYF	TGTGCCTGGGGACAGGGGGCTGGAAACACCATATATTTT
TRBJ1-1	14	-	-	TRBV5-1	CASTIRDLNTEAFF	TGCGCCAGCACCATACGGGACTTGAACACTGAAGCTTTCTTT
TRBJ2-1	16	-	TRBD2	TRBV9	CASSAFTSGRANEQFF	TGTGCCAGCAGCGCCTTTACTAGCGGGAGGGCCAATGAGCAGTTCTTC
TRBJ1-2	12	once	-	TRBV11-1	CASSLQGSGYTF	TGTGCCAGCAGCCTACAGGGTAGTGGCTACACCTTC
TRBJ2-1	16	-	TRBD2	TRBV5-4	CASSLGIAGAVNEQFF	TGTGCCAGCAGCTTGGGGATAGCGGGAGCGGTGAATGAGCAGTTCTTC
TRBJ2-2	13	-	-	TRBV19	CASSIRTNRELFF	TGTGCCAGTAGTATAAGAACTAACCGGGAGCTGTTTTTT
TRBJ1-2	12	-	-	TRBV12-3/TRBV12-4	CASSVYRAGYTF	TGTGCCAGCAGTGTCTACAGGGCTGGCTACACCTTC
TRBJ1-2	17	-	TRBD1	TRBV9	CASSGGGQGAVNYGYTF	TGTGCCAGCAGCGGAGGGGGACAGGGGGCCGTAAACTATGGCTACACCTTC
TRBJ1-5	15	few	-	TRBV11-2	CASSFGYFSNQPQHF	TGTGCCAGCAGCTTCGGGTATTTTAGCAATCAGCCCCAGCATTTT
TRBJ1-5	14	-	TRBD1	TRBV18	CASSPGTGNQPQHF	TGTGCCAGCTCACCAGGGACAGGGAATCAGCCCCAGCATTTT